One sample yielded the 2 T cell receptor beta chains listed below, sequenced in a study of OX40 agonist ivuxolimab in advanced cancers. Method: immunoSEQ multiplex PCR; TCRdb's copy keeps in-frame clones and lacks some. The sample contains approximately 69,000 clones, around 90% of which appear only once. Material: CD4+ or CD8+ T cells sorted from blood, obtained in a trial of the OX40 agonist ivuxolimab. Every receptor here comes from an adult with an advanced solid tumor such as melanoma, head and neck, liver or kidney cancer.

This chain uses TRBV7-2 with TRBJ2-7; D is unresolved. The germline V gene encodes CDR1 SGHTA and CDR2 FQGNSA. V was cut by 6 bases and J by 0 bases, with 9 bases left in between. The length of the CDR3 is 13 residues. This CDR3 reads CASRSRGSYEQYF. CDR3 in DNA: TGTGCCAGCAGATCTCGCGGCTCCTACGAGCAGTACTTC.

This clone has only a few counts. This chain links TRBV29-1 with TRBJ1-5; D may be TRBD1 (6 bases). V was cut by 5 bases and J by 0 bases, with 8 bases left in between. CDR1 SQVTM and CDR2 ANQGSEA come from the germline V gene. The CDR3 extends over 13 amino acids. This chain's CDR3 is CSVRTDSNQPQHF. The CDR3 DNA follows: TGCAGCGTTAGGACAGATAGCAATCAGCCCCAGCATTTT.